Presented here are 15 T cell receptor beta chains from one specimen sequenced in a study of blood T cell repertoires in COVID-19. Assay: immunoSEQ multiplex PCR; the TCRdb copy retains only in-frame clones and omits some. The sample comprises over 140,000 clones, about three quarters of which are singletons, and around 9.5% rests with the top ten. Sequencing input: peripheral blood. The receptors originated from a woman between 45 and 65 years old with active or convalescent COVID-19.

V usage is TRBV5-5 and J usage is TRBJ2-2, with 9 bases matching TRBD1. The J segment lost 7 bases and the V segment lost 5 bases, leaving 6 bases of the junction unmatched. Germline CDR1 reads SGHKS; CDR2 reads YYEKEE (reference sequence). The CDR3 loop spans 14 amino acids. The DNA for the CDR3 is TGTGCCAGCAGGGCGGGACAGGGTGTCGGGGAGCTGTTTTTT. Its protein is CASRAGQGVGELFF. Using reference TRBV5-5 and TRBJ2-2 for the parts outside the CDR3, the full variable domain is DAGVTQSPTHLIKTRGQQVTLRCSPISGHKSVSWYQQVLGQGPQFIFQYYEKEERGRGNFPDRFSARQFPNYSSELNVNALLLGDSALYLCASRAGQGVGELFFGEGSRLTVL.

By sample fraction, this clone is medium-sized. The chain combines TRBV4-2 with TRBJ1-1, with 7 bases lining up with TRBD1. The CDR3 has 18 amino acids. Germline V CDR1 and CDR2: LGHNA, YNFKEQ. J gave up 0 bases and V 0 bases, and 10 bases lay outside the gene matches. The DNA of the CDR3 is TGTGCCAGCAGCCAAGACGAGGGGGCAGGGAGCATGAACACTGAAGCTTTCTTT. Translating gives CASSQDEGAGSMNTEAFF.

This chain connects TRBV30 to TRBJ1-5; D is possibly TRBD1 (5 bases). The CDR3 runs 15 residues. V lost 3 bases and J 0 bases, leaving 12 bases between the germline ends. Germline lookup yields CDR1 GTSNPN and CDR2 SVGIG (reference sequence). The CDR3, as DNA: TGTGCCTGGAGCGGGGGAGGCAATAGCAATCAGCCCCAGCATTTT. This gives the protein CAWSGGGNSNQPQHF.

This clone was counted at least ten times. J is TRBJ1-1 and V is TRBV27, with 12 bases identical to TRBD1. Germline lookup yields CDR1 MNHEY and CDR2 SMNVEV (reference sequence). V trimming: 4 bases; J trimming: 5 bases; junction bases outside the gene matches: 8. The CDR3 extends over 16 amino acids. In DNA form, the CDR3 reads TGTGCCAGCAGTTCCTCGGGGGGACAGGGGGCTACTGAAGCTTTCTTT. This codes for CASSSSGGQGATEAFF.

V usage is TRBV23-1 and J usage is TRBJ1-5, with 9 bases identical to TRBD1. TRBV23-1 qualifies as an ORF whose function is uncertain. The CDR3 totals 15 residues. The trim removed 6 bases at V and 3 bases at J, leaving 6 bases unmatched. Here the CDR3 reads CASSPGQGTNQPQHF. The CDR3 DNA reads TGCGCCAGCAGCCCCGGACAGGGGACCAATCAGCCCCAGCATTTT.

This sequence joins TRBV24-1 and TRBJ1-2; TRBD1 aligns across 10 bases. CDR3 length: 18 amino acids. Germline V gene data show CDR1 as KGHDR and CDR2 as SFDVKD. J was trimmed by 7 bases and V by 1 base; bases with no gene match: 14. CDR3 residues: CATSDLTSRDRGFLGYTF. The CDR3 DNA reads as TGTGCCACCAGTGATTTAACTTCCCGGGACAGGGGTTTTCTTGGCTACACCTTC.

A remark on this clone: The sample carries other DNA sequences with the same CDR3. This CDR3 is CASSLWSGELFF. The CDR3 DNA reads TGTGCCAGCAGTTTATGGAGCGGGGAGCTGTTTTTT. The chain uses TRBV28 and TRBJ2-2, with D unresolved. The length of the CDR3 is 12 residues. V lost 0 bases and J 7 bases, leaving 3 bases between the germline ends. Germline CDR1 is MDHEN and CDR2 is SYDVKM.

The genes are TRBV6-6 and TRBJ2-7; TRBD1 might be the D (6 bases). The CDR3 consists of 13 residues. V was shortened by 1 base and J by 3 bases, with 7 bases between the two germline ends. Germline V CDR1 and CDR2: MNHNY, SVGAGI (reference sequence). CDR3 nucleotides: TGTGCCAGCAGTTACTACAGGGACTACGAGCAGTACTTC. Translated: CASSYYRDYEQYF.

This rearrangement joins TRBV7-9 to TRBJ2-2, with 12 bases fitting TRBD2. The CDR3 contains 15 residues. CDR1 is SEHNR and CDR2 is FQNEAQ in the germline V gene (reference sequence). V lost 5 bases, J lost 7 bases, and 5 bases stayed unmatched. Here the CDR3 DNA reads TGTGCCAGCAGCCCCCGGACTAGCGGGATCGGGGAGCTGTTTTTT. Protein: CASSPRTSGIGELFF. Complete variable domain (other parts from reference TRBV7-9 and TRBJ2-2): DTGVSQNPRHKITKRGQNVTFRCDPISEHNRLYWYRQTLGQGPEFLTYFQNEAQLEKSRLLSDRFSAERPKGSFSTLEIQRTEQGDSAMYLCASSPRTSGIGELFFGEGSRLTVL.

In this sample, this clone turned up a few times. The genes are TRBV3-1 (or the pseudogene TRBV3-2) and TRBJ2-2, with a possible D match to TRBD2 (6 bases). The CDR3 sequence is 15 residues long. V dropped 1 base and J dropped 5 bases, with 11 bases sitting between them. Germline lookup yields CDR1 LGHDT and CDR2 YNNKEL (reference sequence). The CDR3 here is CASSQAGLPTGELFF. The DNA for the CDR3 is TGTGCCAGCAGCCAAGCGGGACTCCCGACCGGGGAGCTGTTTTTT.

The chain has TRBV6-5 and TRBJ1-6; D perhaps matches TRBD1 (5 bases). Between the trimmed V and J ends, which lost 4 bases and 8 bases, there was a span of 15 bases. Germline lookup yields CDR1 MNHEY and CDR2 SVGAGI. This CDR3 is built from 15 residues. CDR3: CASSSLGGMDSPLHF. In DNA form, the CDR3 reads TGTGCCAGCAGTTCCCTCGGGGGGATGGATTCACCCCTCCACTTT.

This chain connects TRBV7-2 to TRBJ2-5; 7 nucleotides agree with TRBD1. Germline V gene sequence: CDR1 SGHTA, CDR2 FQGNSA. The trim removed 6 bases at V and 5 bases at J, leaving 9 bases unmatched. The CDR3 spans 14 residues. The CDR3 sequence: CASSDTGVAETQYF. DNA for the CDR3: TGTGCCAGCAGTGATACAGGGGTGGCGGAGACCCAGTACTTC.

The rearrangement joins TRBV18 to TRBJ2-2; 8 bases agree with TRBD2. Per the germline V gene, CDR1 is KGHSH and CDR2 is LQKENI. The CDR3 has 17 residues. Trimming at V came to 3 bases and at J to 7 bases, leaving 13 bases not matched to a gene. The DNA for the CDR3 is TGTGCCAGCTCACCGATTAGCGGGATGCGGAGTAACGGGGAGCTGTTTTTT. It translates to CASSPISGMRSNGELFF.

The chain employs TRBV2 and TRBJ1-3, with 7 positions matching TRBD1. Germline V lookup: CDR1 SNHLY, CDR2 FYNNEI. Losses at the gene ends were 4 bases for V and 0 bases for J; bases not matched to a gene: 9. There are 17 residues in the CDR3. CDR3 DNA sequence: TGTGCCAGCAGTGGAGGAAAGGGACAGATCTCTGGAAACACCATATATTTT. Residues: CASSGGKGQISGNTIYF.

The chain links TRBV18 to TRBJ2-1, with D possibly TRBD1 on 5 matching bases. V lost 1 base, J lost 8 bases, and 6 bases lay in between. Germline loops: CDR1 KGHSH, CDR2 LQKENI. The CDR3 consists of 12 residues. CDR3 nucleotide sequence: TGTGCCAGCTCACCACTGACAGATGAGCAGTTCTTC. Translating it yields CASSPLTDEQFF.